Shown below are 29 T cell receptor beta chains from a single sample sequenced in a study of blood T cell repertoires in COVID-19. Produced via immunoSEQ multiplex PCR; TCRdb's table is partial and in-frame only. The top ten hold about 4.5% of the sample, which has 75,000 to 100,000 clones, 81% seen once. Sequences were obtained from peripheral blood. Source of these receptors: a man between 60 and 70 years old with acute or convalescent COVID-19.

The chain couples TRBV25-1 to TRBJ1-5; a weak D match, TRBD1 (6 bases). The germline V and J ends were trimmed by 6 bases and 3 bases, with 12 bases remaining between them. The germline CDR1 and CDR2 sequences are MGHDK and SYGVNS. The CDR3 sequence is 14 residues long. DNA for the CDR3: TGTGCCAGCAGCCCGGACAGCCACAATCAGCCCCAGCATTTT. Translation gives CASSPDSHNQPQHF.

The rearrangement joins TRBV19 to TRBJ1-4, with D uncertain. The CDR3 contains 14 residues. Germline V lookup: CDR1 LNHDA, CDR2 SQIVND (reference sequence). V was trimmed by 3 bases and J by 7 bases, leaving 12 bases between them. As DNA, the CDR3 is TGTGCCAGTAGTATTGGCCGGGTTTCTGAAAAACTGTTTTTT. Translation gives CASSIGRVSEKLFF.

V usage is TRBV19 and J usage is TRBJ1-4; no reliable D call. In germline, CDR1 is LNHDA, CDR2 SQIVND (reference sequence). Between the trimmed V and J ends, which lost 1 base and 14 bases, there was a span of 14 bases. CDR3 size: 13 residues. CDR3 sequence (DNA): TGTGCCAGTAGTATAGTACATCTTGACTTTCTGTTTTTT. Amino acid sequence: CASSIVHLDFLFF.

The chain carries TRBV3-1 (or the pseudogene TRBV3-2) and TRBJ1-6; D remains unclear. The V end lost 4 bases, the J end lost 0 bases, and 10 bases lay between the germline ends. This CDR3 spans 16 amino acids. Germline-derived CDR1 and CDR2 are LGHDT and YNNKEL (reference sequence). The DNA of the CDR3 is TGTGCCAGCAGCCGTAGCAAGAGCTCCTATAATTCACCCCTCCACTTT. Protein: CASSRSKSSYNSPLHF.

The chain has TRBV5-4 and TRBJ1-1; possibly TRBD1 for D (5 bases). This CDR3 is 15 amino acids long. The germline CDR1 and CDR2 sequences are SGHNT and YYREEE (reference sequence). The V end lost 0 bases, the J end lost 3 bases, and 12 bases lay between the germline ends. The CDR3 sequence is CASSLGEGRDTEAFF. Written as DNA, the CDR3 is TGTGCCAGCAGCTTGGGGGAGGGGAGGGACACTGAAGCTTTCTTT.

The gene calls are TRBV29-1 and TRBJ2-3; 7 bases align to TRBD2. The CDR3 is 16 residues long. Germline values: CDR1 SQVTM, CDR2 ANQGSEA. V shed 0 bases, J shed 4 bases, and the junction held 10 bases outside the gene matches. The CDR3 region has the DNA TGCAGCGTTGAAGATGGTCGGCAGGGAGGGGCAGATACGCAGTATTTT. It specifies CSVEDGRQGGADTQYF.

This chain joins TRBV28 and TRBJ1-3, with D possibly TRBD1 on 6 matching bases. V was cut by 5 bases and J by 0 bases, with 14 bases left in between. The germline V gene has CDR1 MDHEN and CDR2 SYDVKM. The CDR3 spans 16 residues. In DNA form, the CDR3 reads TGTGCCAGCAGTCGAACCGGACAGCTCTCTGGAAACACCATATATTTT. Protein product: CASSRTGQLSGNTIYF.

This chain joins TRBV6-4 and TRBJ1-6, with TRBD1 matching 9 bases. The V segment lost 6 bases and the J segment 9 bases; nucleotides outside the gene matches: 9. Per the germline V gene, CDR1 is MRHNA and CDR2 is SNTAGT. This CDR3 has 15 residues. CDR3 sequence: CASSALGGQGSPLHF. The CDR3 DNA sequence: TGTGCCAGCAGCGCCCTGGGGGGACAGGGTTCACCCCTCCACTTT.

Written as DNA, the CDR3 is TGTGCCTGGACCCCGACGGGGAACACTGAAGCTTTCTTT. Its protein product is CAWTPTGNTEAFF. The chain links TRBV30 to TRBJ1-1; D is ambiguous. Germline-derived CDR1 and CDR2 are GTSNPN and SVGIG (reference sequence). CDR3 size: 13 residues. V was shortened by 4 bases and J by 1 base, with 10 bases between the two germline ends.

The CDR3 is CASSFSDSSYNEQFF. The CDR3 nucleotides read TGTGCCAGCAGTTTTAGTGACAGCTCCTACAATGAGCAGTTCTTC. The chain couples TRBV28 to TRBJ2-1; possible D gene TRBD1, 5 bases. The CDR3 is 15 residues long. Germline V gene lookup returns CDR1 MDHEN and CDR2 SYDVKM. Deletions cut 3 bases from V and 0 bases from J, with 9 bases between.

The chain couples TRBV15 to TRBJ1-3; possible D gene TRBD1, 5 bases. Germline V gene lookup returns CDR1 LNHNV and CDR2 YYDKDF (reference sequence). This CDR3 contains 16 residues. V lost 0 bases to trimming and J lost 0 bases, with 9 bases between them. Here the CDR3 reads CATSRDRQSSGNTIYF. DNA for the CDR3: TGTGCCACCAGCAGAGATAGACAGAGCTCTGGAAACACCATATATTTT.

V and J are TRBV18 and TRBJ2-5; D not certain. The CDR3 consists of 12 residues. Germline V CDR1 and CDR2: KGHSH, LQKENI. V was cut by 6 bases and J by 3 bases, with 8 bases left in between. The CDR3 protein is CASSPQKETQYF. The CDR3 coding sequence is TGTGCCAGCTCCCCGCAGAAAGAGACCCAGTACTTC.

This chain links TRBV28 with TRBJ2-3; D may be TRBD2 (5 bases). Germline CDR1 is MDHEN and CDR2 is SYDVKM. The V gene lost 1 base and the J gene lost 4 bases, with 12 bases spanning the gap. This CDR3 spans 15 amino acids. Here the CDR3 reads CASSLLRASSDTQYF. The CDR3 nucleotides are TGTGCCAGCAGTTTATTGCGGGCCTCCTCAGATACGCAGTATTTT.

The gene calls are TRBV6-4 and TRBJ1-4; 9 bases agree with TRBD1. The germline V gene has CDR1 MRHNA and CDR2 SNTAGT. This CDR3 contains 14 residues. V shed 6 bases, J shed 10 bases, and the junction held 9 bases outside the gene matches. CDR3 in amino acids: CASRPDRGRGKLFF. The CDR3 DNA sequence: TGTGCCAGCAGACCAGACAGGGGGAGGGGAAAACTGTTTTTT.

CDR3 bases: TGTGCCAGCAGCAAGACGGGACAGGGCACAGATACGCAGTATTTT. This encodes CASSKTGQGTDTQYF. The V gene is TRBV5-4, the J gene TRBJ2-3; the match to TRBD1 covers 8 bases. Germline-derived CDR1 and CDR2 are SGHNT and YYREEE (reference sequence). The junction had 5 bases not matched to a gene; V was cut back by 4 bases and J by 1 base. The CDR3 covers 15 residues. Supplemented by reference TRBV5-4 and TRBJ2-3, the full variable domain reads ETGVTQSPTHLIKTRGQQVTLRCSSQSGHNTVSWYQQALGQGPQFIFQYYREEENGRGNFPPRFSGLQFPNYSSELNVNALELDDSALYLCASSKTGQGTDTQYFGPGTRLTVL.

A few counts support this clone. The V call is TRBV10-1, the J call TRBJ2-7; 8 nucleotides line up with TRBD1. V lost 6 bases, J lost 3 bases, and 4 bases stayed unmatched. The germline CDR1 and CDR2 sequences are WNHNN and SYGVQD (reference sequence). This CDR3 has 13 amino acids. CDR3 loop: CASRPGQGYEQYF. The CDR3 region has the DNA TGCGCCAGCAGACCCGGACAGGGCTACGAGCAGTACTTC.

The rearrangement links TRBV3-1 (or the pseudogene TRBV3-2) to TRBJ2-3; 13 positions agree with TRBD2. The trim removed 2 bases at V and 4 bases at J, leaving 0 bases unmatched. The CDR3 spans 15 residues. CDR1 is LGHDT and CDR2 is YNNKEL in the germline V gene (reference sequence). CDR3 nucleotide sequence: TGTGCCAGCAGCCAAACTAGCGGGGGGGCAGATACGCAGTATTTT. Translated, it gives CASSQTSGGADTQYF.

V gene TRBV7-3 combines with J gene TRBJ2-6; 10 nucleotides line up with TRBD1. The CDR3 contains 20 residues. Germline CDR1 and CDR2: SGHTA and FQGTGA. V was pared by 0 bases and J by 0 bases, with 8 bases of the junction left unmatched. CDR3: CASSLTGTGATLSGANVLTF. CDR3 coding DNA: TGTGCCAGCAGCTTAACCGGGACAGGGGCTACACTCTCTGGGGCCAACGTCCTGACTTTC.

The V and J genes are TRBV6-2 or TRBV6-3 and TRBJ2-4, with 8 bases fitting TRBD1. The V and J ends lost 6 bases and 6 bases, in that order; junction bases with no gene match: 10. Looked up from germline, CDR1 is MNHEY and CDR2 is SVGEGT. This CDR3 has 15 amino acids. The CDR3: CASSPRQGTGNIQYF. In nucleotides, the CDR3 is TGTGCCAGCAGCCCCAGACAGGGGACGGGAAACATTCAGTACTTC.

The chain couples TRBV7-3 to TRBJ1-2; TRBD1 aligns across 8 bases. CDR3 length equals 14 residues. The V and J ends lost 5 bases and 7 bases, in that order; junction bases with no gene match: 9. The germline V gene has CDR1 SGHTA and CDR2 FQGTGA. As DNA, the CDR3 is TGTGCCAGCAGCGCCACCCCAGGGGGCCTTGGCTACACCTTC. Residues: CASSATPGGLGYTF.

The rearrangement uses TRBV6-6 and TRBJ2-5, with 7 positions matching TRBD1. The CDR3 loop spans 11 amino acids. Germline lookup yields CDR1 MNHNY and CDR2 SVGAGI (reference sequence). V shed 10 bases and J 5 bases; nucleotides not matched to a gene: 4. CDR3 loop: CAIGRGETQYF. CDR3 bases: TGTGCCATCGGCAGGGGGGAGACCCAGTACTTC.

The chain recombines TRBV19 with TRBJ2-3, with TRBD1 as a possible D gene (6 bases). Germline CDR1 and CDR2: LNHDA and SQIVND (reference sequence). This CDR3 spans 15 amino acids. V lost 2 bases, J lost 4 bases, and 13 bases lay in between. The CDR3 loop reads CASSITGFSSDTQYF. Here the CDR3 DNA reads TGTGCCAGTAGTATAACAGGGTTTTCGTCAGATACGCAGTATTTT.

The chain recombines TRBV7-8 with TRBJ2-3, with 12 bases that match TRBD2. The length of the CDR3 is 17 residues. V trimming: 5 bases; J trimming: 3 bases; junction bases outside the gene matches: 9. CDR1 and CDR2 from the germline V gene are SGHVS and FQNEAQ. The CDR3 protein is CASSPRLAGEITDTQYF. The DNA for the CDR3 is TGTGCCAGCAGCCCCCGACTAGCGGGAGAAATTACAGATACGCAGTATTTT.

The gene calls are TRBV2 and TRBJ2-7; 8 positions match TRBD2. This CDR3 is built from 12 residues. Germline CDR1 is SNHLY and CDR2 is FYNNEI. V lost 6 bases and J lost 4; bases outside the gene matches: 2. CDR3 sequence (DNA): TGTGCCAGCAGCGGGACTAGTTACGAGCAGTACTTC. This encodes CASSGTSYEQYF. The full variable domain, completed using reference TRBV2 and TRBJ2-7, is EPEVTQTPSHQVTQMGQEVILRCVPISNHLYFYWYRQILGQKVEFLVSFYNNEISEKSEIFDDQFSVERPDGSNFTLKIRSTKLEDSAMYFCASSGTSYEQYFGPGTRLTVT.

The chain joins TRBV19 to TRBJ2-7; TRBD2 matches at 9 bases. Losses at the gene ends were 3 bases for V and 6 bases for J; bases not matched to a gene: 3. The CDR3 loop spans 13 amino acids. Germline V gene data show CDR1 as LNHDA and CDR2 as SQIVND (reference sequence). The CDR3: CASSIRLAVEQYF. DNA of the CDR3: TGTGCCAGTAGTATCCGACTAGCGGTCGAGCAGTACTTC.

This sequence joins TRBV5-6 and TRBJ2-1, with D perhaps TRBD2 (5 bases). The CDR3 has 15 residues. V lost 8 bases and J lost 7, with 22 bases in between. Germline loops: CDR1 SGHDT, CDR2 YYEEEE. The CDR3 nucleotides are TGTGCCAGTCTCTGGCGACCGGCTCCGGGGAATGAGCAGTTCTTC. Protein product: CASLWRPAPGNEQFF.

The chain is built from TRBV28 and TRBJ2-1; a weak D match, TRBD2 (5 bases). Germline V gene sequence: CDR1 MDHEN, CDR2 SYDVKM. The CDR3 extends over 17 amino acids. Between the trimmed V and J ends, which lost 7 bases and 4 bases, there was a span of 23 bases. CDR3 bases: TGTGCCAGCACCCCGGCTTGGGGAGCCTCCGGATACAATGAGCAGTTCTTC. As protein: CASTPAWGASGYNEQFF.

This chain joins TRBV6-5 and TRBJ2-3; TRBD2 aligns across 7 bases. This CDR3 is built from 14 residues. The germline V gene has CDR1 MNHEY and CDR2 SVGAGI. V lost 10 bases to trimming and J lost 0 bases; unmatched junction nucleotides: 7. CDR3 bases: TGTGCCACCAAACCAGCGGGGAGCACAGATACGCAGTATTTT. Amino acids: CATKPAGSTDTQYF.

The chain is built from TRBV3-1 (or the pseudogene TRBV3-2) and TRBJ1-1, with 9 positions matching TRBD1. The CDR3 consists of 14 residues. Germline-derived CDR1 and CDR2 are LGHDT and YNNKEL (reference sequence). After removal of 11 bases from V and 6 bases from J, the junction contained 13 bases not matched to a gene. The CDR3 DNA sequence: TGTGCCTCAATAACACAGGGGGCGGCTTCTGAAGCTTTCTTT. As protein: CASITQGAASEAFF.